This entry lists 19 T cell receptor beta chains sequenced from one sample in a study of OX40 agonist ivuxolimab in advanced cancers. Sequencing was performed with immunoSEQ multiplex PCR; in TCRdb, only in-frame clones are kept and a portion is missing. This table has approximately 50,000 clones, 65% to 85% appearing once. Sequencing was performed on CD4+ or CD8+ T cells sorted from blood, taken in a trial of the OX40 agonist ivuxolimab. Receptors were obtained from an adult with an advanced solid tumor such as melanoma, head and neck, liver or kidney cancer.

CDR3 in amino acids: CSVRAGTGGANVLTF. DNA for the CDR3: TGCAGCGTTCGTGCGGGAACTGGTGGGGCCAACGTCCTGACTTTC. The rearrangement uses TRBV29-1 and TRBJ2-6, with D perhaps matching TRBD2 (6 bases). V dropped 5 bases and J dropped 3 bases, with 14 bases sitting between them. Germline V gives CDR1 SQVTM, CDR2 ANQGSEA. This CDR3 is built from 15 residues.

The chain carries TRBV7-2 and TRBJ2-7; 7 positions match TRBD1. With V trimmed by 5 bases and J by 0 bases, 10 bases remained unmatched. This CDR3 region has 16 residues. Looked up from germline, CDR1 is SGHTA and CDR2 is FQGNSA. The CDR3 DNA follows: TGTGCCAGCAGCCCCCCCGGGGACAGACCCTCCTACGAGCAGTACTTC. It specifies CASSPPGDRPSYEQYF.

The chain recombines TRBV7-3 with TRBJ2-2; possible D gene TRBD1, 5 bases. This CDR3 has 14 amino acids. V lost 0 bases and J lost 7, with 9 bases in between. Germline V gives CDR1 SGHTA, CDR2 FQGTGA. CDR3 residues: CASSLTTGFGELFF. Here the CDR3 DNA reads TGTGCCAGCAGCTTAACCACAGGATTCGGGGAGCTGTTTTTT.

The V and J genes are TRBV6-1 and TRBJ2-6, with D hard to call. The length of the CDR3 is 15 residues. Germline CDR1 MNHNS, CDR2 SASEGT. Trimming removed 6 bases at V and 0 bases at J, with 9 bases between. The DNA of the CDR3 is TGTGCCAGCAGATTAATGATCTCTGGGGCCAACGTCCTGACTTTC. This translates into CASRLMISGANVLTF.

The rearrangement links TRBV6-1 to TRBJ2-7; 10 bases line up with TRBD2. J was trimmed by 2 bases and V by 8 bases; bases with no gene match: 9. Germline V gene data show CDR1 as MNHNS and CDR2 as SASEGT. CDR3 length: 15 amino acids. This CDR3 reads CASGGGLANAYEQYF. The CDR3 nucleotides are TGTGCCAGCGGGGGGGGACTAGCGAACGCCTACGAGCAGTACTTC.

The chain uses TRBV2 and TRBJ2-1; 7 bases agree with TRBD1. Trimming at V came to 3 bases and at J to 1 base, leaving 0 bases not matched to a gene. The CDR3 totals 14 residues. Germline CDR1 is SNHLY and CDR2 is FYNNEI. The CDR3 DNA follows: TGTGCCAGCAGTGAGGGACAGTCCTACAATGAGCAGTTCTTC. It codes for CASSEGQSYNEQFF.

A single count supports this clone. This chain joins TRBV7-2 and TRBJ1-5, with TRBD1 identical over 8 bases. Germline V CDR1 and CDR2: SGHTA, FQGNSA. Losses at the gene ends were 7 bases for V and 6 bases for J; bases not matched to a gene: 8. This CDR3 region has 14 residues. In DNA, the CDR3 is TGTGCCAGCACCATAGCAGGGGGCGGTCAGCCCCAGCATTTT. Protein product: CASTIAGGGQPQHF. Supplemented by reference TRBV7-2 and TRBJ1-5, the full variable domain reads GAGVSQSPSNKVTEKGKDVELRCDPISGHTALYWYRQSLGQGLEFLIYFQGNSAPDKSGLPSDRFSAERTGGSVSTLTIQRTQQEDSAVYLCASTIAGGGQPQHFGDGTRLSIL.

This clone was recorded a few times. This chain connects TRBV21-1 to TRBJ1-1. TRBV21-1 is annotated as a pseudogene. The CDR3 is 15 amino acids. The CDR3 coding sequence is TGTGCCAGCAGCAAAGCGGTTGGGGGGTACACTGAAGCTTTCTTT. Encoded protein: CASSKAVGGYTEAFF.

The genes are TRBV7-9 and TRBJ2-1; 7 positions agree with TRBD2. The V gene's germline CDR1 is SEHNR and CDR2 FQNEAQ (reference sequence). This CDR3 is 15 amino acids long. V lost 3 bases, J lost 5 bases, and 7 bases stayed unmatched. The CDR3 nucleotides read TGTGCCAGCAGCTTCAGGACGGGAGGTAACAATGAGCAGTTCTTC. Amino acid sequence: CASSFRTGGNNEQFF.

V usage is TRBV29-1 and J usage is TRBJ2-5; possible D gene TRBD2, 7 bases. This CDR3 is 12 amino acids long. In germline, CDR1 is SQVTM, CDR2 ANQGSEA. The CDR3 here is CIVGGAGETQYF. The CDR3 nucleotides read TGCATCGTGGGGGGGGCAGGAGAGACCCAGTACTTC.

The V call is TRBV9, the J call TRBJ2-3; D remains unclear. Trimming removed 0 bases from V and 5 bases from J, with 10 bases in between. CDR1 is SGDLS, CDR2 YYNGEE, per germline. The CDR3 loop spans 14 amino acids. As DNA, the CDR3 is TGTGCCAGCAGCGTAGTGGCCGTGGGAGATACGCAGTATTTT. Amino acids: CASSVVAVGDTQYF.

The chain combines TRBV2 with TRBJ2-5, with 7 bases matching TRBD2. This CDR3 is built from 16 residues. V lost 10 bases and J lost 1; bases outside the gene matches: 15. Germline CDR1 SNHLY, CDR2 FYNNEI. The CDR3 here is CATTRDGRTFQETQYF. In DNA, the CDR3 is TGTGCCACCACCAGGGACGGGAGGACCTTCCAAGAGACCCAGTACTTC.

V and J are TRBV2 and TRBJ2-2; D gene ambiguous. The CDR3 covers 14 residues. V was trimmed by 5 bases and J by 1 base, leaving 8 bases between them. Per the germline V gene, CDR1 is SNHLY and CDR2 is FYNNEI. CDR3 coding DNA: TGTGCCAGCAGTCGAATACAGAACACCGGGGAGCTGTTTTTT. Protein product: CASSRIQNTGELFF.

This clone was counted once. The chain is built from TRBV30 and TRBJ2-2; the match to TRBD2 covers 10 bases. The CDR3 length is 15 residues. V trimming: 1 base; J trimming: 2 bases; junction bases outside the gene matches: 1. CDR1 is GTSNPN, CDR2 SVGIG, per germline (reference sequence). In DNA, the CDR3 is TGTGCCTGGAGTGGGACTAGCGGTAACACCGGGGAGCTGTTTTTT. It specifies CAWSGTSGNTGELFF.

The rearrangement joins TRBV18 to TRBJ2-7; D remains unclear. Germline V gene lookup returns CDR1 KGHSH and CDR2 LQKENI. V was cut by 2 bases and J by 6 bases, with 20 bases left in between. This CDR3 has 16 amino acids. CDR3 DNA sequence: TGTGCCAGCTCACCAAACGCAGGCAGTGTACGGATCGAGCAGTACTTC. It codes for CASSPNAGSVRIEQYF.

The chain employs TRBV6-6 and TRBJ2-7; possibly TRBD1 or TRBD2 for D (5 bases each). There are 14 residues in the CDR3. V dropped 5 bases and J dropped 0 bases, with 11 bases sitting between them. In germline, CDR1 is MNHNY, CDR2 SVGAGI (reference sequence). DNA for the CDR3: TGTGCCAGCAGTGGAGGACACCCCTCCTACGAGCAGTACTTC. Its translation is CASSGGHPSYEQYF.

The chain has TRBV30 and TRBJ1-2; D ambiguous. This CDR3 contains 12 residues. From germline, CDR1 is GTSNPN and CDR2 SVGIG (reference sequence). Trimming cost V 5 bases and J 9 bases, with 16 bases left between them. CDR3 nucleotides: TGTGCCTGGGCCCCCGGGGTAGGGAGCTACACCTTC. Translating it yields CAWAPGVGSYTF.

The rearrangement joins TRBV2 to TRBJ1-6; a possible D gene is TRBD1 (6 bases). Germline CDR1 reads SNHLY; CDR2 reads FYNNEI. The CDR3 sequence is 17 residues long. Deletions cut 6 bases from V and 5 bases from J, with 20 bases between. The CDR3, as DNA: TGTGCCAGCAGACCCGGGACACTTATGGCGAATAATTCACCCCTCCACTTT. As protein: CASRPGTLMANNSPLHF.

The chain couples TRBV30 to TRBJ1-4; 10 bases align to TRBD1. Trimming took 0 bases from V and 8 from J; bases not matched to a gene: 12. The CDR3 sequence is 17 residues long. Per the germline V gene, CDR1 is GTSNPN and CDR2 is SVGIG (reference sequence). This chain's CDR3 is CAWSVRDRGQKEEKLFF. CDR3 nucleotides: TGTGCCTGGAGTGTAAGGGACAGGGGTCAAAAGGAGGAAAAACTGTTTTTT. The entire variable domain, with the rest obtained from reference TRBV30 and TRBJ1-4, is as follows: SQTIHQWPATLVQPVGSPLSLECTVEGTSNPNLYWYRQAAGRGLQLLFYSVGIGQISSEVPQNLSASRPQDRQFILSSKKLLLSDSGFYLCAWSVRDRGQKEEKLFFGSGTQLSVL.